This TCR beta chain was obtained from a study of cytomegalovirus exposure and HLA in healthy donors. About the research overall: As released early, the data held 75 million to 90 million unique TCRs from HLA-typed donors. Study conclusions and caveats: CMV antigen specificity was confirmed in vitro for a few CMV-associated chains. Some V segments, TRBV6-2 and TRBV6-3 among them, were indistinguishable and were therefore excluded. Previously analyzed data showed that most TCR beta V segments were productive at a frequency of about 87% or about 30%.

Vbeta (60) and Jbeta (13) primers were used in the PCR. Profiled with immunoSEQ multiplex PCR; TCRdb holds only in-frame clones, not every one. Found here are under 150,000 clones, more than 75% of them singletons; the top ten hold approximately 4%. About this clone: As yet, its antigen is unknown.

Germline values: CDR1 SGHAT, CDR2 FQNNGV. Trimming removed 5 bases from V and 9 bases from J; junction bases left unmatched: 16. CDR3 length: 16 residues. This clonotype was sampled from a man between 18 and 29 years old in good health and CMV-seronegative. The specimen sequenced was PBMCs. The chain has TRBV11-2 and TRBJ2-1; 7 nucleotides agree with TRBD2. The chain's CDR3 is CASSLTWGGTDGEQFF. The CDR3 nucleotides are TGTGCCAGCAGCCTTACCTGGGGAGGGACGGACGGTGAGCAGTTCTTC.